Below are 24 T cell receptor beta chains sequenced from a single sample in a study of T cells in localized non-small cell lung cancer. Assay used: immunoSEQ multiplex PCR; TCRdb lists only in-frame clones, some missing. The data contain over 40,000 clones, roughly 84% of them seen just once; the ten biggest clones take up about a sixth. The starting material was peripheral blood mononuclear cells, obtained before any cancer treatment. The receptor set was obtained from a man aged 35-75 years with stage III lung adenocarcinoma.

V gene TRBV28 combines with J gene TRBJ1-2; D call uncertain. CDR3 length: 11 amino acids. CDR1 is MDHEN, CDR2 SYDVKM, per germline. The germline V and J ends were trimmed by 5 bases and 8 bases, with 9 bases remaining between them. The CDR3 protein is CASSPSSGYTF. CDR3 in DNA: TGTGCCAGCAGTCCCTCTAGCGGCTACACCTTC.

This sequence joins TRBV6-5 and TRBJ1-5; D is unresolved. CDR3 length: 14 amino acids. From germline, CDR1 is MNHEY and CDR2 SVGAGI. V was pared by 5 bases and J by 2 bases, with 10 bases between. The CDR3 nucleotides read TGTGCCAGCAGTCGACAACTTGGCAATCAGCCCCAGCATTTT. It codes for CASSRQLGNQPQHF.

The rearrangement uses TRBV5-1 and TRBJ2-5; D unclear. Looked up from germline, CDR1 is SGHRS and CDR2 is YFSETQ. The length of the CDR3 is 14 residues. Trimming pared 0 bases from V and 1 base from J, leaving 7 bases between. CDR3: CASSLAPPQETQYF. The DNA of the CDR3 is TGCGCCAGCAGCTTGGCTCCGCCCCAAGAGACCCAGTACTTC. The full variable domain, rest sourced from reference TRBV5-1 and TRBJ2-5, is KAGVTQTPRYLIKTRGQQVTLSCSPISGHRSVSWYQQTPGQGLQFLFEYFSETQRNKGNFPGRFSGRQFSNSRSEMNVSTLELGDSALYLCASSLAPPQETQYFGPGTRLLVL.

This chain connects TRBV19 to TRBJ2-5, with 8 bases that match TRBD1. The length of the CDR3 is 13 residues. V trimming: 8 bases; J trimming: 4 bases; junction bases outside the gene matches: 6. Germline CDR1 reads LNHDA; CDR2 reads SQIVND (reference sequence). CDR3 DNA sequence: TGTGCCAGTGGCCCCACAGGGGGAGAGACCCAGTACTTC. Translating it yields CASGPTGGETQYF.

This clone was observed a handful of times. The gene calls are TRBV7-4 and TRBJ1-5; TRBD1 agrees at 10 bases. The germline gives CDR1 SGHVT, CDR2 SQSDAQ. CDR3 size: 15 residues. The ends lost 1 base at V and 4 bases at J; junction bases unmatched: 1. The CDR3 protein is CASSLEDRGNQPQHF. For the CDR3, the DNA is TGTGCCAGCAGCTTAGAGGACAGGGGGAATCAGCCCCAGCATTTT.

The J gene is TRBJ2-3, the V gene TRBV19; D may be TRBD1 (6 bases). Germline CDR1 LNHDA, CDR2 SQIVND (reference sequence). The CDR3 has 16 amino acids. V dropped 4 bases and J dropped 6 bases, with 20 bases sitting between them. CDR3 region: CASSTRTVDAKDTQYF. The CDR3 coding sequence is TGTGCCAGTAGTACCCGGACAGTGGATGCGAAGGATACGCAGTATTTT.

V and J are TRBV2 and TRBJ2-3; D remains unclear. Germline values: CDR1 SNHLY, CDR2 FYNNEI. This CDR3 is 12 amino acids long. The V and J ends lost 7 bases and 5 bases respectively, with 10 bases between them. The CDR3 sequence is CASKRGLDTQYF. DNA of the CDR3: TGTGCCAGCAAACGAGGTTTAGATACGCAGTATTTT.

This chain connects TRBV9 to TRBJ1-1; no reliable D call. Germline V gene data show CDR1 as SGDLS and CDR2 as YYNGEE. V was trimmed by 0 bases and J by 6 bases, leaving 9 bases between them. This CDR3 has 13 amino acids. The DNA of the CDR3 is TGTGCCAGCAGCGTAGATCAGGCCGCTGAAGCTTTCTTT. It is translated as CASSVDQAAEAFF.

The J gene is TRBJ1-1, the V gene TRBV7-2, with D maybe TRBD1 (5 bases). V shed 5 bases and J shed 0 bases, with 13 bases lying between them. This CDR3 is built from 15 residues. Germline lookup yields CDR1 SGHTA and CDR2 FQGNSA. The CDR3 reads CASSPPEGMNTEAFF. The CDR3 DNA reads TGTGCCAGCAGCCCCCCCGAGGGGATGAACACTGAAGCTTTCTTT.

For this clone: This sample includes further DNA sequences coding for the same CDR3. V and J are TRBV27 and TRBJ2-1, with TRBD1 identical over 7 bases. This CDR3 is built from 15 residues. Germline trimming cut 4 bases from V and 1 base from J; bases unmatched to any gene: 4. Germline assignment: CDR1 MNHEY and CDR2 SMNVEV (reference sequence). CDR3 nucleotide sequence: TGTGCCAGCAGTTCTCGGACAGGATCCTACAATGAGCAGTTCTTC. Translating it yields CASSSRTGSYNEQFF.

V is TRBV5-1 and J is TRBJ2-7; D might be TRBD2 (7 bases). The CDR3 has 15 residues. Trimming pared 0 bases from V and 3 bases from J, leaving 13 bases between. Germline CDR1 and CDR2: SGHRS and YFSETQ. The CDR3 is CASSLDPGGLYEQYF. DNA of the CDR3: TGCGCCAGCAGCTTGGATCCGGGGGGCCTCTACGAGCAGTACTTC. The full variable domain, in which reference TRBV5-1 and TRBJ2-7 provide the parts outside the CDR3, is KAGVTQTPRYLIKTRGQQVTLSCSPISGHRSVSWYQQTPGQGLQFLFEYFSETQRNKGNFPGRFSGRQFSNSRSEMNVSTLELGDSALYLCASSLDPGGLYEQYFGPGTRLTVT.

The V call is TRBV13, the J call TRBJ1-1; D unclear. Germline V gene sequence: CDR1 PRHDT, CDR2 FYEKMQ (reference sequence). This CDR3 comprises 16 residues. V was pared by 3 bases and J by 1 base, with 15 bases between. The CDR3 here is CASSFGSGSANTEAFF. The CDR3 nucleotides are TGTGCCAGCAGCTTCGGATCCGGCAGTGCGAACACTGAAGCTTTCTTT.

The J gene is TRBJ1-1, the V gene TRBV6-1, with D maybe TRBD1 (5 bases). This CDR3 has 13 amino acids. Per the germline V gene, CDR1 is MNHNS and CDR2 is SASEGT. Between the trimmed V and J ends, which lost 2 bases and 3 bases, there was a span of 7 bases. CDR3 residues: CASSELGDTEAFF. In DNA form, the CDR3 reads TGTGCCAGCAGTGAACTGGGGGACACTGAAGCTTTCTTT.

V and J are TRBV11-2 and TRBJ2-2; D is perhaps TRBD1 or TRBD2 (5 bases each). The germline gives CDR1 SGHAT, CDR2 FQNNGV. The CDR3 covers 17 residues. V was shortened by 3 bases and J by 1 base, with 15 bases between the two germline ends. The CDR3 nucleotides are TGTGCCAGCAGCTTGGGGCTAGCTCTCGTGAACACCGGGGAGCTGTTTTTT. Translated: CASSLGLALVNTGELFF.

This clone came up a few times. The gene calls are TRBV7-2 and TRBJ1-5; possible D gene TRBD1, 5 bases. The CDR3 contains 15 residues. V dropped 1 base and J dropped 5 bases, with 12 bases sitting between them. Germline assignment: CDR1 SGHTA and CDR2 FQGNSA. The CDR3 loop reads CASSLEGLPDQPQHF. The CDR3 DNA is TGTGCCAGCAGCTTAGAGGGGCTGCCTGATCAGCCCCAGCATTTT.

The rearrangement joins TRBV9 to TRBJ2-7, with no clear D. CDR3 length: 15 residues. V was clipped by 0 bases and J by 1 base, with 11 bases between them. Germline CDR1 and CDR2: SGDLS and YYNGEE. The CDR3 nucleotides read TGTGCCAGCAGCGTAGCCTTTGGGTCTTCCTACGAGCAGTACTTC. It translates to CASSVAFGSSYEQYF.

The rearrangement links TRBV30 to TRBJ2-5; 8 bases map to TRBD1. Germline CDR1 is GTSNPN and CDR2 is SVGIG (reference sequence). This CDR3 has 15 amino acids. V trimming: 5 bases; J trimming: 2 bases; junction bases outside the gene matches: 10. CDR3 DNA: TGTGCCTGGGGTAGAGGGGACAGGCTACAAGAGACCCAGTACTTC. Translation: CAWGRGDRLQETQYF.

The rearrangement uses TRBV5-1 and TRBJ2-1, with 8 bases fitting TRBD2. The CDR3 is made up of 15 amino acids. CDR1 and CDR2 from the germline V gene are SGHRS and YFSETQ. The J segment lost 9 bases and the V segment lost 2 bases, leaving 10 bases of the junction unmatched. CDR3 nucleotides: TGCGCCAGCAGCTTTAGGGGACTAGGGGGAGGTGAGCAGTTCTTC. Protein sequence: CASSFRGLGGGEQFF.

This rearrangement joins TRBV11-3 to TRBJ2-7; TRBD2 agrees at 14 bases. V lost 4 bases, J lost 0 bases, and 8 bases stayed unmatched. The germline gives CDR1 SGHNT, CDR2 YENEEA. This CDR3 comprises 18 residues. CDR3 sequence reads: CASSSLRGTSGSSYEQYF. Here the CDR3 DNA reads TGTGCCAGCAGCTCTCTCAGGGGGACTAGCGGGAGCTCCTACGAGCAGTACTTC.

The chain couples TRBV5-1 to TRBJ2-4; no reliable D call. Germline CDR1 and CDR2: SGHRS and YFSETQ. The ends were cut back, 0 bases at V and 3 bases at J, with 7 bases in the middle. This CDR3 region has 14 residues. The CDR3 is CASSLGTHKNIQYF. CDR3 DNA sequence: TGCGCCAGCAGCTTGGGGACCCACAAAAACATTCAGTACTTC.

V gene TRBV18 combines with J gene TRBJ2-2, with 8 bases fitting TRBD1. The V and J ends lost 0 bases and 6 bases, in that order; junction bases with no gene match: 3. The germline gives CDR1 KGHSH, CDR2 LQKENI. The CDR3 has 15 amino acids. CDR3 sequence: CASSPPTGDPGELFF. CDR3 bases: TGTGCCAGCTCACCACCGACAGGGGATCCCGGGGAGCTGTTTTTT.

The chain joins TRBV7-3 to TRBJ2-6, with unresolved D. Deletions cut 3 bases from V and 2 bases from J, with 2 bases between. The CDR3 is made up of 13 amino acids. Germline values: CDR1 SGHTA, CDR2 FQGTGA. CDR3 sequence (DNA): TGTGCCAGCAGCTTGACTGGGGCCAACGTCCTGACTTTC. Translation: CASSLTGANVLTF.

This clone was seen once. This sequence joins TRBV11-2 and TRBJ1-3; 7 positions agree with TRBD1. This CDR3 has 15 amino acids. Per the germline V gene, CDR1 is SGHAT and CDR2 is FQNNGV. The V segment lost 3 bases and the J segment 0 bases; nucleotides outside the gene matches: 2. The CDR3 region is CASSFSGGSGNTIYF. Here the CDR3 DNA reads TGTGCCAGCAGCTTCTCAGGGGGCTCTGGAAACACCATATATTTT.

This clone was counted once. The gene calls are TRBV2 and TRBJ2-7; D is perhaps TRBD1 (5 bases). Trimming took 7 bases from V and 5 from J, leaving 15 bases between them. Germline values: CDR1 SNHLY, CDR2 FYNNEI. The CDR3 consists of 13 residues. For the CDR3, the DNA is TGTGCCAGCACCGAAGGGGATAAACACGAGCAGTACTTC. Translated: CASTEGDKHEQYF. The whole variable domain, filled in from reference TRBV2 and TRBJ2-7, reads EPEVTQTPSHQVTQMGQEVILRCVPISNHLYFYWYRQILGQKVEFLVSFYNNEISEKSEIFDDQFSVERPDGSNFTLKIRSTKLEDSAMYFCASTEGDKHEQYFGPGTRLTVT.